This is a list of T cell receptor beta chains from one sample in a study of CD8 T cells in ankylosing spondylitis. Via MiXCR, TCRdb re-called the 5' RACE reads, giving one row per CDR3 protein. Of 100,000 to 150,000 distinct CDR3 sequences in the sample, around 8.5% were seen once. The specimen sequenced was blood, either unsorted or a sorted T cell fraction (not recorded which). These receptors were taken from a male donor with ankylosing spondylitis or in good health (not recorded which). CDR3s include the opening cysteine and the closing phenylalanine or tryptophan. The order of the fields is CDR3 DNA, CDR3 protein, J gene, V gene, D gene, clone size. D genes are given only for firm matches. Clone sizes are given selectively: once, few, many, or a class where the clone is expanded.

TGTGCCAGCAGCTTAGTATTCCGGGACAGGGGCCGAGAAAAACTGTTTTTT	CASSLVFRDRGREKLFF	TRBJ1-4	TRBV7-2	TRBD1	many
TGCAGTGCTACCCACAGGGGACCCTACGAGCAGTACTTC	CSATHRGPYEQYF	TRBJ2-7	TRBV20-1	TRBD1	many
TGTGCCAGCAGTTTTGGGACCGCAGGCGAGCAGTTCTTC	CASSFGTAGEQFF	TRBJ2-1	TRBV12-3/TRBV12-4	NA	NA
TGCAGCGTTGAAGGGACGGGGCTATACAATGAGCAGTTCTTC	CSVEGTGLYNEQFF	TRBJ2-1	TRBV29-1	NA	many
TGCAGTGCTACTGGCGCGGGAGTAGCAGATACGCAGTATTTT	CSATGAGVADTQYF	TRBJ2-3	TRBV20-1	TRBD2	many
TGCGCCAGCAGCTTGGGGCCATCCAACGGCTACACCTTC	CASSLGPSNGYTF	TRBJ1-2	TRBV5-1	NA	many
TGCGCCAGCAGCTTGGATATGGGGCGGCCTGAAGCTTTCTTT	CASSLDMGRPEAFF	TRBJ1-1	TRBV5-1	NA	many
TGTGCCAGCAGCTTAGGCCGCTTTCTCCGGGGATCGTACGAGCAGTACTTC	CASSLGRFLRGSYEQYF	TRBJ2-7	TRBV7-8	NA	many
TGTGCCAGCAGTTTATACGGACTAGCGGCATACGAGCAGTACTTC	CASSLYGLAAYEQYF	TRBJ2-7	TRBV27	TRBD2	NA
TGTGCCAGCAGCCCGAGAACAGGGACCCACGAGCAGTACTTC	CASSPRTGTHEQYF	TRBJ2-7	TRBV2	NA	many
TGTGCCAGCAGACCTAGCGGGAGTTCAATCACCGGGGAGCTGTTTTTT	CASRPSGSSITGELFF	TRBJ2-2	TRBV28	TRBD2	few
TGTGCCAGCTCGGAGAGATATATAGCCAAAAACATTCAGTACTTC	CASSERYIAKNIQYF	TRBJ2-4	TRBV6-2/TRBV6-3	NA	many
TGCAGTGTGCCGGGACTAGCGGGCATTGGCAAAAACATTCAGTACTTC	CSVPGLAGIGKNIQYF	TRBJ2-4	TRBV20-1	TRBD2	many
TGTGCCAGCACGCGGGCTGGACTAATCACAGATACGCAGTATTTT	CASTRAGLITDTQYF	TRBJ2-3	TRBV11-2	NA	NA
TGCAGTGCTACGCCTGGCGGGATCACCGGGGAGCTGTTTTTT	CSATPGGITGELFF	TRBJ2-2	TRBV20-1	NA	many
TGTGCCAGCAGCTTAGGACAGGGGCTGAGCACAGATACGCAGTATTTT	CASSLGQGLSTDTQYF	TRBJ2-3	TRBV7-8	TRBD1	many
TGTGCCAGTAGGACTAGCGGGAACTCCTACAATGAGCAGTTCTTC	CASRTSGNSYNEQFF	TRBJ2-1	TRBV6-1	TRBD2	NA
TGTGCCAGCAGCTTAGAACAGGTCCAAGAGACCCAGTACTTC	CASSLEQVQETQYF	TRBJ2-5	TRBV7-2	NA	many
TGCAGCGCTACAGGGGCTACGGGACTAGCGGGAGTCTTTAATGTAGATACGCAGTATTTT	CSATGATGLAGVFNVDTQYF	TRBJ2-3	TRBV29-1	TRBD2	NA
TGCGCCAGCAGCCAGAAAGGGGGGAATGAAAAACTGTTTTTT	CASSQKGGNEKLFF	TRBJ1-4	TRBV4-3	NA	many
TGCAGTGCTAGAGCTGTCGGCAAGAGCTTTTTCACAGATACGCAGTATTTT	CSARAVGKSFFTDTQYF	TRBJ2-3	TRBV20-1	NA	few
TGTGCCAGCAGCTTAGAGTGGAGGGACATTCAGTACTTC	CASSLEWRDIQYF	TRBJ2-4	TRBV11-2	NA	NA
TGTGCCAGCAGCCAAGAAACTAGCGGGAGGCCTCAAGAGACCCAGTACTTC	CASSQETSGRPQETQYF	TRBJ2-5	TRBV4-2	TRBD2	few
TGTGCCAGCACCGTCCGCGACGGTTCCTACGAGCAGTACTTC	CASTVRDGSYEQYF	TRBJ2-7	TRBV6-2/TRBV6-3	NA	many
TGTGCCAGCAGCTTGATTTCAGGGGGAGGTACCGGGGAGCTGTTTTTT	CASSLISGGGTGELFF	TRBJ2-2	TRBV7-7	NA	many
TGTGCCAGCAAGGGACTAGCGTCCGTAGATACGCAGTATTTT	CASKGLASVDTQYF	TRBJ2-3	TRBV2	TRBD2	many
TGCAGTGCTAGTGCCACACGACAGGGAGCCTACGAGCAGTACTTC	CSASATRQGAYEQYF	TRBJ2-7	TRBV20-1	TRBD1	NA
TGTGCCAGCAGCTTATCCGTGGTAGATGCTAACTATGGCTACACCTTC	CASSLSVVDANYGYTF	TRBJ1-2	TRBV7-2	NA	many
TGTGCCAGCAGCCAAGATCGAGGTAGCGGGAGAGGAGATGAGCAGTTCTTC	CASSQDRGSGRGDEQFF	TRBJ2-1	TRBV4-2	TRBD2	many
TGCGCCAGCAGCCAACAGGACAGGGACCAACGTGAAGCTTTCTTT	CASSQQDRDQREAFF	TRBJ1-1	TRBV4-3	TRBD1	many